The clone carrying this T cell receptor (beta chain) has a handful of counts. V lost 5 bases and J lost 3, with 17 bases in between. The CDR3 length is 15 residues. The germline V gene has CDR1 KGHSH and CDR2 LQKENI. The sample originates from a study of T cells in Graves' hyperthyroidism and ophthalmopathy. What was amplified from RNA transcripts were TCR beta CDR3 regions. First-round RT-PCR targeting the TCR CDR3 was performed with the HTBI primer set. TCRdb re-derived calls from the multiplex PCR reads in MiXCR, one entry per CDR3 protein. The repertoire holds fewer than 650,000 distinct CDR3 sequences, with more than 11% as singletons.

The chain couples TRBV18 to TRBJ2-7; D unresolved. Sequencing was carried out using blood. The TCR comes from a woman aged 30 to 39 with Graves' hyperthyroidism that later progressed to Graves' ophthalmopathy. This CDR3 reads CASSILDGTIYEQYF. As DNA, the CDR3 is TGTGCCAGCTCAATCTTGGACGGAACAATCTACGAGCAGTACTTC.